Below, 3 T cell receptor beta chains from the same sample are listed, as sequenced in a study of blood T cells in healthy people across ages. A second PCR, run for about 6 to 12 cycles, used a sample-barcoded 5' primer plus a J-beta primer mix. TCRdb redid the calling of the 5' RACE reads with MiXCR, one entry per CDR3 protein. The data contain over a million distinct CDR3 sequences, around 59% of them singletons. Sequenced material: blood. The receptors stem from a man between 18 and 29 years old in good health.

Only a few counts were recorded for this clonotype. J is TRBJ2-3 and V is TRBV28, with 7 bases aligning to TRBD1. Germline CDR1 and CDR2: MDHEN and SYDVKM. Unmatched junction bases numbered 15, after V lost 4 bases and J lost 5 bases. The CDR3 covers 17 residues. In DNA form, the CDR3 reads TGTGCCAGCAGTTCCCCTTATACCCGACAGGGAAGAGATACGCAGTATTTT. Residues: CASSSPYTRQGRDTQYF.

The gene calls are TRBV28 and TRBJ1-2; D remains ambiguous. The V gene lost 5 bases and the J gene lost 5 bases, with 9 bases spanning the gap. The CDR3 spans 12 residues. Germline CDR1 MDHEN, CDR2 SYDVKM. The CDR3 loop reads CASSPNLYGYTF. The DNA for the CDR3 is TGTGCCAGCAGTCCCAACCTGTATGGCTACACCTTC.

This CDR3 is CASSFRTSGRITTDTQYF. As DNA, the CDR3 is TGTGCCAGCAGCTTTCGGACTAGCGGGAGGATTACCACAGATACGCAGTATTTT. The V call is TRBV7-9, the J call TRBJ2-3; 14 bases align to TRBD2. Germline V gene sequence: CDR1 SEHNR, CDR2 FQNEAQ (reference sequence). V lost 3 bases to trimming and J lost 2 bases; unmatched junction nucleotides: 7. This CDR3 comprises 18 residues.